This T cell receptor (beta chain) originates from a study of CD8+ T cells in alopecia areata. Background on the study: The drug, oral tofacitinib, was given to treated patients at 5 to 10 mg twice daily. Tofacitinib lasted 6 to 18 months, then 6 months off drug.

The CDR3 is 13 amino acids. CDR1 is GTSNPN and CDR2 is SVGIG in the germline V gene (reference sequence). Trimming took off 2 bases at V and 6 bases at J, with 11 bases between the two ends. Study-level points and caveats: A great number of expanded lesional clones endured in scalp and blood during tofacitinib. Lesional scalp, notably in alopecia totalis/universalis, had clonality above that of normal scalp.

As for this clone: Its matching antigen is unknown.

Sample treatment: oral pan-JAK inhibitor, 5-10 mg twice daily. Extracted RNA was reverse transcribed, and the resulting cDNA served as sequencing template. The assay was immunoSEQ multiplex PCR, and TCRdb's table has in-frame clones only and misses some. The table includes 210,000 or so clones, approximately 65% detected once. The receptor's source is a human donor with alopecia areata. The sequenced sample was CD4+ T cells sorted from blood, obtained at week 44, from a patient treated with tofacitinib. The chain joins TRBV30 to TRBJ2-1, with unresolved D. The CDR3 bases are TGTGCCTGGAGTCATATACCAACCAATGAGCAGTTCTTC. Its translation is CAWSHIPTNEQFF.